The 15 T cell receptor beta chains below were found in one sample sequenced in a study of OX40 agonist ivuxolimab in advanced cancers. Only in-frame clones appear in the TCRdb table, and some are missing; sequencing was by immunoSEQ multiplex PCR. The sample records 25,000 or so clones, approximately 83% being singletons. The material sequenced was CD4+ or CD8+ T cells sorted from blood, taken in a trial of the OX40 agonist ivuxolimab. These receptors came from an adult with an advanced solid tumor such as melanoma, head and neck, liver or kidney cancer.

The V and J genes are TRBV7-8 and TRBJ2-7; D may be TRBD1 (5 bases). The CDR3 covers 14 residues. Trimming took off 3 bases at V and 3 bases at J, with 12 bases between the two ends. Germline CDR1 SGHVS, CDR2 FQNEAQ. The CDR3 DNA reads TGTGCCAGCAGCTTTGGGGCGCAGAGCTACGAGCAGTACTTC. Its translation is CASSFGAQSYEQYF.

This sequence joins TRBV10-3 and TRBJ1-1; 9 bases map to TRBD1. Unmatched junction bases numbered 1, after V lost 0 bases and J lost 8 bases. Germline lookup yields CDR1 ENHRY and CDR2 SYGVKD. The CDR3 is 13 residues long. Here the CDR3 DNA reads TGTGCCATCAGTGAGTCGACAGGGGGAGAAGCTTTCTTT. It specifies CAISESTGGEAFF.

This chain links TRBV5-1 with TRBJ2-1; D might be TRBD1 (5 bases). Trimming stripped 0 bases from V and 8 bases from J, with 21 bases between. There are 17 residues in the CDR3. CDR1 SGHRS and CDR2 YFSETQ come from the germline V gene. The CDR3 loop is CASSLEARVQFMHEQFF. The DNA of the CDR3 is TGCGCCAGCAGCTTGGAGGCCAGGGTCCAGTTTATGCATGAGCAGTTCTTC. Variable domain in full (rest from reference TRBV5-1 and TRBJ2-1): KAGVTQTPRYLIKTRGQQVTLSCSPISGHRSVSWYQQTPGQGLQFLFEYFSETQRNKGNFPGRFSGRQFSNSRSEMNVSTLELGDSALYLCASSLEARVQFMHEQFFGPGTRLTVL.

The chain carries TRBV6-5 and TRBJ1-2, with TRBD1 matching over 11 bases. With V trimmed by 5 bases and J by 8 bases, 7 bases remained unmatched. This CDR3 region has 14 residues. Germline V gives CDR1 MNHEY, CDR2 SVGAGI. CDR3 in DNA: TGTGCCAGCAGTGAAGTTGGGACAGGGGGAGGCTACACCTTC. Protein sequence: CASSEVGTGGGYTF.

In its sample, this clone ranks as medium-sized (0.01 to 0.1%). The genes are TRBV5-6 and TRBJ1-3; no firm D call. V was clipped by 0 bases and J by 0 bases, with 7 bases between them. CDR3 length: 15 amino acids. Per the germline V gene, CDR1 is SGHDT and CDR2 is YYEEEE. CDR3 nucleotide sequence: TGTGCCAGCAGCTTGGCCGCCGTCTCTGGAAACACCATATATTTT. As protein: CASSLAAVSGNTIYF.

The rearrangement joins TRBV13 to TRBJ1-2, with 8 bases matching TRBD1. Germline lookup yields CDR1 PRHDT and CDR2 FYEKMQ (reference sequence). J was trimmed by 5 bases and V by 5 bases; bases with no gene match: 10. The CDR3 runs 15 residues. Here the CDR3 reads CASSGWTGTGYGYTF. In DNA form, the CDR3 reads TGTGCCAGCAGCGGTTGGACAGGGACGGGGTATGGCTACACCTTC.

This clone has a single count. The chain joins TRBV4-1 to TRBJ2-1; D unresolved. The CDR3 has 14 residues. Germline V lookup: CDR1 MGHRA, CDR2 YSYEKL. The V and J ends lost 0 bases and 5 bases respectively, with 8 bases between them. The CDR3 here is CASSQEPTDNEQFF. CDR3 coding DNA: TGCGCCAGCAGCCAAGAGCCCACCGACAATGAGCAGTTCTTC.

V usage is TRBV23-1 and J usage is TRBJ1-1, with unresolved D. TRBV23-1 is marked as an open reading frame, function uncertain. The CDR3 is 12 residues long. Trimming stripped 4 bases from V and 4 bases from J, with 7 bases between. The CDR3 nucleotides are TGCGCCAGCAGTCGAGGCAGCACTGAAGCTTTCTTT. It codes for CASSRGSTEAFF.

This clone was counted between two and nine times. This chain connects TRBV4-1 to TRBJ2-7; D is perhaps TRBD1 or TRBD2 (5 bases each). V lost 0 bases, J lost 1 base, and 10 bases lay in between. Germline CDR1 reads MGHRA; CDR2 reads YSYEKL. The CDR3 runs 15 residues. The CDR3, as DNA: TGCGCCAGCAGCCAAGATCGGGGCAGGTCCTACGAGCAGTACTTC. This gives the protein CASSQDRGRSYEQYF.

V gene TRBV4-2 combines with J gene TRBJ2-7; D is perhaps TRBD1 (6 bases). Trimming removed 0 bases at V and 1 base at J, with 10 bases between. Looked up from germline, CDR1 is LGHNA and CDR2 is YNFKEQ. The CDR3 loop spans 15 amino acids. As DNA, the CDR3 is TGTGCCAGCAGCCAAGAGGCCCAGGGGTCCTACGAGCAGTACTTC. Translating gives CASSQEAQGSYEQYF.

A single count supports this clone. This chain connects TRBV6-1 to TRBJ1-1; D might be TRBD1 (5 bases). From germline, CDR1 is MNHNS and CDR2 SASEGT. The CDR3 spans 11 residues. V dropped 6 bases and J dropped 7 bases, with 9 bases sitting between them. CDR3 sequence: CASRSTDEAFF. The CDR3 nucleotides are TGTGCCAGCAGATCGACAGATGAAGCTTTCTTT.

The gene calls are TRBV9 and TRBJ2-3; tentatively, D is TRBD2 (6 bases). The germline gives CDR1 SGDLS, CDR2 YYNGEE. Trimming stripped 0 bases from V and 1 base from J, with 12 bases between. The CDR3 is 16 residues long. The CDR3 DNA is TGTGCCAGCAGCGTAGACGGAGGGTGGGGCACAGATACGCAGTATTTT. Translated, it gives CASSVDGGWGTDTQYF.

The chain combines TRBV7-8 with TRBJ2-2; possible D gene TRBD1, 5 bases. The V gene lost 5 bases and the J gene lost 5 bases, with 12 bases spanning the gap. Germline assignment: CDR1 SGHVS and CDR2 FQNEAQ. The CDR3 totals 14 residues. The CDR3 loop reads CASSPAQGTGELFF. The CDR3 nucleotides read TGTGCCAGCAGCCCCGCCCAGGGAACCGGGGAGCTGTTTTTT. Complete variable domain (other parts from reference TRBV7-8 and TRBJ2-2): GAGVSQSPRYKVAKRGQDVALRCDPISGHVSLFWYQQALGQGPEFLTYFQNEAQLDKSGLPSDRFFAERPEGSVSTLKIQRTQQEDSAVYLCASSPAQGTGELFFGEGSRLTVL.

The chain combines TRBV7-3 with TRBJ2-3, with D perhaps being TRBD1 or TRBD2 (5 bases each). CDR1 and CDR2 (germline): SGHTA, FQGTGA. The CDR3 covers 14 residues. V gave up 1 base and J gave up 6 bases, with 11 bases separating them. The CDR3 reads CASSLRPREDTQYF. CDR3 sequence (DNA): TGTGCCAGCAGCTTAAGGCCCAGGGAGGATACGCAGTATTTT.

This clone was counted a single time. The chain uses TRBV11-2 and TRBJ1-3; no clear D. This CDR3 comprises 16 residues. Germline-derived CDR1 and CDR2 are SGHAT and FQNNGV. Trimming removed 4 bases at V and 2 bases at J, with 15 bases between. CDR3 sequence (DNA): TGTGCCAGCAGCTCGCGGGCCGGGATCACTGGAAACACCATATATTTT. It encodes CASSSRAGITGNTIYF.